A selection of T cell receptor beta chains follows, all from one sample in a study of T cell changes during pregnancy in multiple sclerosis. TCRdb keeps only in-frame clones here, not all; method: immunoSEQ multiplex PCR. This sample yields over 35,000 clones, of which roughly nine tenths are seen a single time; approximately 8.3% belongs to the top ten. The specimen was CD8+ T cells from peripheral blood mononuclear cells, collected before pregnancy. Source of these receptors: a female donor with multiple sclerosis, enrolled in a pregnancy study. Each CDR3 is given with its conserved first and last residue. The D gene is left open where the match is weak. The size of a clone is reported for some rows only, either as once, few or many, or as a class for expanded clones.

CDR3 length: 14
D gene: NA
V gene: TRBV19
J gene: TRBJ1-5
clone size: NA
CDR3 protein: CASSMSLFVQPQHF
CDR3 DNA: TGTGCCAGTAGTATGTCCCTCTTTGTACAGCCCCAGCATTTT

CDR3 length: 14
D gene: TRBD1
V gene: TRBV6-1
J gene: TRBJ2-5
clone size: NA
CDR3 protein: CASSLTGGQETQYF
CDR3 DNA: TGTGCCAGCAGCCTGACAGGGGGGCAAGAGACCCAGTACTTC

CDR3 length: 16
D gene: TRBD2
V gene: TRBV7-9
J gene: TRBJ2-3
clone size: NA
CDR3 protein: CASSNLAGREYDTQYF
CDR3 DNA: TGTGCCAGCAGCAATCTAGCGGGGAGGGAGTACGATACGCAGTATTTT

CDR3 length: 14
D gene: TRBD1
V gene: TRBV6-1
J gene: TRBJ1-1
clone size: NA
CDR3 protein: CASSGDRGYTEAFF
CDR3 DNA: TGTGCCAGCAGTGGAGACAGGGGATACACTGAAGCTTTCTTT

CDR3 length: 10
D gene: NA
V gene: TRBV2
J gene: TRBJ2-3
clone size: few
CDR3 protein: CASGSDTQYF
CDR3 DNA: TGTGCCAGCGGCTCAGATACGCAGTATTTT

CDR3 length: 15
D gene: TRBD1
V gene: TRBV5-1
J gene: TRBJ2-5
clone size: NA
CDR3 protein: CASSLVQGPQETQYF
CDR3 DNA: TGCGCCAGCAGCTTGGTACAGGGGCCGCAAGAGACCCAGTACTTC

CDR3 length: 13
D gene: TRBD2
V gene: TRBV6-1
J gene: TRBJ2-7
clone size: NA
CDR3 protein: CAIREDQDYEQYF
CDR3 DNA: TGTGCCATTCGGGAGGACCAGGACTACGAGCAGTACTTC

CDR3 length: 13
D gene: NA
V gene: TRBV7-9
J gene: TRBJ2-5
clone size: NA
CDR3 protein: CASSPGRQETQYF
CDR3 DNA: TGTGCCAGCAGTCCAGGAAGGCAAGAGACCCAGTACTTC

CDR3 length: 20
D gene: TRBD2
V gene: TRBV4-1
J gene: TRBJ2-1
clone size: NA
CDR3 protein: CASSHTPGLAGGPSYNEQFF
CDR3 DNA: TGCGCCAGCAGCCACACCCCTGGACTAGCGGGAGGGCCCTCCTACAATGAGCAGTTCTTC

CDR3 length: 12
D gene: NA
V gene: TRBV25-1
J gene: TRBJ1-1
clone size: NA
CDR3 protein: CASSDGLNEAFF
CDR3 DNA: TGTGCCAGCAGTGACGGACTCAATGAAGCTTTCTTT

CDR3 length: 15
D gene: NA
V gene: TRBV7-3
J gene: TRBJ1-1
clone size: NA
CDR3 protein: CASSLGVGEDTEAFF
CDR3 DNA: TGTGCCAGCAGCTTAGGGGTGGGGGAGGACACTGAAGCTTTCTTT

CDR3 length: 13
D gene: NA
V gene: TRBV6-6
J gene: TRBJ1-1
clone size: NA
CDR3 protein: CASRTDRNTEAFF
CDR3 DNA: TGTGCCAGCAGAACAGACAGAAACACTGAAGCTTTCTTT

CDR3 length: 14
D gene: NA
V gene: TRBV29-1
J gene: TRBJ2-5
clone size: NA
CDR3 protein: CSVLGAVGGETQYF
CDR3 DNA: TGCAGCGTGCTCGGAGCGGTGGGGGGAGAGACCCAGTACTTC

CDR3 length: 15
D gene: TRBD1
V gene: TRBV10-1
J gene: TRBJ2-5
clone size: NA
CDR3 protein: CASNSDRGYQETQYF
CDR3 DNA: TGCGCCAGCAACTCGGACAGGGGATACCAAGAGACCCAGTACTTC

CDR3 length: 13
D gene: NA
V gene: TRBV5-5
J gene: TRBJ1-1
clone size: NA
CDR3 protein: CASSLGGNTEAFF
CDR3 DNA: TGTGCCAGCAGCTTGGGCGGGAACACTGAAGCTTTCTTT

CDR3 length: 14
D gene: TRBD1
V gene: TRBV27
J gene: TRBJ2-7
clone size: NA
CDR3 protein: CASSTLDRAYEQYF
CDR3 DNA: TGTGCCAGCAGCACACTGGACAGGGCCTACGAGCAGTACTTC

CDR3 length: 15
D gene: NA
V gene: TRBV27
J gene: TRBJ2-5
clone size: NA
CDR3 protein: CASSLSPGEQETQYF
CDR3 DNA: TGTGCCAGCAGTTTATCCCCAGGGGAGCAAGAGACCCAGTACTTC

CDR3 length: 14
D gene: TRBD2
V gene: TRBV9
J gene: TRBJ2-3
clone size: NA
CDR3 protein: CASSSSGLTDTQYF
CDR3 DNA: TGTGCCAGCTCTTCTAGCGGCCTCACAGATACGCAGTATTTT

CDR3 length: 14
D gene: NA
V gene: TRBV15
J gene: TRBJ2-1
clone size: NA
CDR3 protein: CATTTTGESNEQFF
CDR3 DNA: TGTGCCACCACTACCACGGGAGAGAGCAATGAGCAGTTCTTC

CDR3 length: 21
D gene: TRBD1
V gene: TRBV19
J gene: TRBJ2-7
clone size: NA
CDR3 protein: CASSISLFDRVPTEPSYEQYF
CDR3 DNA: TGTGCCAGTAGTATCTCCCTTTTTGACAGGGTCCCTACCGAACCTTCCTACGAGCAGTACTTC

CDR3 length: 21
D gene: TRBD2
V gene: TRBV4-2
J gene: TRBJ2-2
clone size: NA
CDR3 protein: CASSHPGVASGRTGGTGELFF
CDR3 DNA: TGTGCCAGCAGCCACCCCGGAGTGGCTAGCGGGAGAACGGGAGGCACCGGGGAGCTGTTTTTT

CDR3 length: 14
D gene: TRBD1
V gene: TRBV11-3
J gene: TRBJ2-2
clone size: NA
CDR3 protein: CASEGQENTGELFF
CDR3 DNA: TGTGCCAGCGAGGGACAGGAGAACACCGGGGAGCTGTTTTTT

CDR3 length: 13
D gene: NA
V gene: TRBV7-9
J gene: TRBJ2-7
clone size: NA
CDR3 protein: CASSVGAVDEQYF
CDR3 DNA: TGTGCCAGCAGCGTGGGAGCTGTTGACGAGCAGTACTTC

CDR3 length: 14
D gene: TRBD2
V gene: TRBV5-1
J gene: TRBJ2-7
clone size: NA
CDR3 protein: CASSISGISREQYF
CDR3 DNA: TGCGCCAGCAGCATAAGCGGGATCTCTCGAGAGCAGTACTTC

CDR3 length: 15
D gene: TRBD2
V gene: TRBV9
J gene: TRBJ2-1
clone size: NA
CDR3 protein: CASSVGAGAVNEQFF
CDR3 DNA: TGTGCCAGCAGCGTAGGGGCGGGAGCCGTAAATGAGCAGTTCTTC

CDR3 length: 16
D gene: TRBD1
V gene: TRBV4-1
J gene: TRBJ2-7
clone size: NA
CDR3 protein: CASSQDTGTGYYEQYF
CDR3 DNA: TGCGCCAGCAGCCAGGACACCGGGACAGGATACTACGAGCAGTACTTC

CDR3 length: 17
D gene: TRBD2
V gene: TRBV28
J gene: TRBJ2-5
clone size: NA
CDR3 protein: CASSFGVSGERKETQYF
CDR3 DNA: TGTGCCAGCAGTTTCGGGGTTAGCGGGGAGAGAAAAGAGACCCAGTACTTC

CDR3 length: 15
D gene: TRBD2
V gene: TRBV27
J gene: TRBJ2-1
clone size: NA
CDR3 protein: CASSLGLAGGNEQFF
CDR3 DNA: TGTGCCAGCAGTTTAGGCCTAGCGGGAGGGAATGAGCAGTTCTTC

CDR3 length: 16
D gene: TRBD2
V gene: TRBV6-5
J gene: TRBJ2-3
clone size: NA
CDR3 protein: CASSYGLAGDTDTQYF
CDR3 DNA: TGTGCCAGCAGTTACGGACTAGCGGGAGACACAGATACGCAGTATTTT

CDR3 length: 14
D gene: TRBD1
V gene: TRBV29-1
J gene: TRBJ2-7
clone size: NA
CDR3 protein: CSVDLGQGLYEQYF
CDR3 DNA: TGCAGCGTTGACCTGGGACAGGGCCTCTACGAGCAGTACTTC

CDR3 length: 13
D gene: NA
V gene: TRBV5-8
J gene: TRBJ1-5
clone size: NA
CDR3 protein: CASSLGGYGPQHF
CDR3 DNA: TGTGCCAGCAGCTTGGGAGGATATGGGCCCCAGCATTTT

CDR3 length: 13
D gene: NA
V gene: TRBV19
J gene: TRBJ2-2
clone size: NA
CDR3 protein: CASTGTQGRELFF
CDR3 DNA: TGTGCCAGTACCGGAACGCAGGGGCGGGAGCTGTTTTTT

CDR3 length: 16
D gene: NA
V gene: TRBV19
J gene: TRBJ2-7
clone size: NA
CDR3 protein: CASSIGFTDRYYEQYF
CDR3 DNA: TGTGCCAGTAGTATAGGTTTCACAGACCGTTACTACGAGCAGTACTTC

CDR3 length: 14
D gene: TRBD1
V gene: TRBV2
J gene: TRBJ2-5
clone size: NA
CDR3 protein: CASSDDRVQETQYF
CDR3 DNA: TGTGCCAGCAGTGATGACAGGGTTCAAGAGACCCAGTACTTC

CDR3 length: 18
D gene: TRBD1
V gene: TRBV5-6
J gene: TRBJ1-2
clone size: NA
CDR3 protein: CASSFTDRGVISNYGYTF
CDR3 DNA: TGTGCCAGCAGCTTCACGGACAGGGGGGTTATATCTAACTATGGCTACACCTTC

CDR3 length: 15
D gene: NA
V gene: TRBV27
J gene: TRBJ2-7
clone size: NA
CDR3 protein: CASSLQGRTSYEQYF
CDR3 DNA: TGTGCCAGCAGTTTACAGGGGCGGACGTCCTACGAGCAGTACTTC

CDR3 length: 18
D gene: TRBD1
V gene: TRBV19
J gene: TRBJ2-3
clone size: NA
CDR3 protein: CASSIDRGPGLARDTQYF
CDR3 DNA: TGTGCCAGTAGTATCGACAGGGGGCCGGGACTCGCGAGGGATACGCAGTATTTT

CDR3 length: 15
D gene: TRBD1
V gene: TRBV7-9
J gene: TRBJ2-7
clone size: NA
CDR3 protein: CASSLRDRGPEEQYF
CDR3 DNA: TGTGCCAGCAGCCTCCGGGACAGGGGGCCTGAAGAGCAGTACTTC

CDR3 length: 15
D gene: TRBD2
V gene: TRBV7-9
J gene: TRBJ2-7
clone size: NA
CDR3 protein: CASSSPGTTGYEQYF
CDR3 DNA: TGTGCCAGCAGCTCCCCAGGGACTACCGGTTACGAGCAGTACTTC

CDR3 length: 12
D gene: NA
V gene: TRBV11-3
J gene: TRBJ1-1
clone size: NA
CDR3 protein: CASSPRLTEAFF
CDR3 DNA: TGTGCCAGCAGCCCGAGGCTAACTGAAGCTTTCTTT

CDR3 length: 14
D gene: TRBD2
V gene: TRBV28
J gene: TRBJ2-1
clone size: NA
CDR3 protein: CASSWSGRDNEQFF
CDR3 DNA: TGTGCCAGCAGTTGGAGCGGGAGAGACAATGAGCAGTTCTTC